This TCR beta chain emerged from a study of blood T cell repertoires in COVID-19 (TCRdb year 2020). The study in broad terms: The collaborator samples originated in the United States, Italy and Spain and spanned the acute and convalescent phases of COVID-19. The prospective study material was composed of cDNA or gDNA derived from T cells, B-cell-depleted T cells, or PBMCs. The dataset comprised deeply sampled blood TCRbeta repertoires from subjects exposed to, actively infected with, or recovered from COVID-19. The repertoires were released in a freely available public database meant as a resource for research on the immune response to SARS-CoV-2. Samples were obtained from the ongoing ImmuneRACE study (first 160 participants) and from 1,254 subjects provided by 6 global collaborators. Nearly every sample came with metadata listing a de-identified subject ID, COVID-19 status, age in years and sex. HLA class I and class II types, where available, came from metadata supplied by the sample provider rather than from assay-based typing. What the work shows at the level of the full study, not this receptor alone: How much clinical and demographic metadata was included differed by source and by participant, and the metadata was provided uncurated.

Each collaborating institution followed its own protocols to collect whole blood in K2EDTA tubes. Collaborator samples were shipped for TCRbeta analysis as frozen whole blood, isolated PBMCs, or DNA extracted from either sample type. Comment on this clone: This receptor's antigen is unknown. Base quality data are lacking; no much larger clone is found one base away.

TCRbeta CDR3 regions were amplified from genomic DNA using the immunoSEQ Assay, a bias-controlled multiplex PCR. The authors processed their data as follows. The number of nucleated cells in each sample was estimated by amplification of reference gene primers within the assay. Sequence reads were collapsed and filtered to measure the absolute abundance of every unique TCRbeta CDR3 rearrangement. For each sample, productive Simpson clonality was calculated by taking the square root of Simpson's diversity index across productive rearrangements. TCRdb stores this immuneACCESS table with in-frame sequences only. Part of the clones is absent; in the studies checked, under half of the shortfall reflects unresolved V genes, and no reason is known for the rest. For V, J and clone size, that table is used; D and trimming come from the DNA. The sample contains under 200,000 clones, 65% to 90% of them found a single time. Approximately 1.4% of the sample is held by the ten biggest clonotypes.

The trim is 8 bases for V and 3 bases for J, with a gap of 9 bases between the germline ends. The CDR3 numbers 12 residues from cysteine through phenylalanine. The kept DNA is CDR3 alone, 36 bases in frame from the first base. According to the germline V gene, CDR1 reads KGHDR and CDR2 reads SFDVKD. The chain is assembled from TRBV24-1 and TRBJ1-1; 6 matching bases give a weak D call of TRBD1. The receptor's source is a human donor in a cohort sampled during active COVID-19. Sample: peripheral blood. The CDR3 is CATKRTDTEAFF. The bases are TGTGCCACCAAAAGGACAGACACTGAAGCTTTCTTT.